This T cell receptor beta chain was obtained from a study of human T cells and chemical hapten exposure. Study in general: Sensitization employed 2% DPC on approximately 2 cm by approximately 2 cm of upper inner arm skin. Per-sample TCR yield variability stemmed mainly from small pooled library volume differences. The study's findings and limits: DPC sensitization left the count of TCRs above 1 in 1000 unchanged. Expanded TCRs showed more large CDR3 clusters than pre-sensitization or healthy control sets.

Noted time point: patch test 2, 6 weeks after DPC sensitization. Documented treatment: therapeutic diphenylcyclopropenone sensitization with weekly scalp DPC. The V end was cut by 0 bases, the J end by 7 bases, with 12 bases between. The CDR3 is 13 amino acids. The V gene's germline CDR1 is DFQATT and CDR2 SNEGSKA (reference sequence). This clonotype was counted ten times or more. Its antigen is currently unknown. MiXCR, applied by TCRdb to the RACE reads, yields one record per CDR3 protein. This sample carries a few hundred thousand distinct CDR3 sequences, about 6% of them seen once, and the ten largest clones take approximately 5.4%.

V and J are TRBV20-1 and TRBJ1-2, with TRBD1 as a possible D gene (5 bases). The receptor's source is a woman younger than 35 with alopecia areata. Some clones in this sample may be carry-over from other donors' samples. Sequencing was performed on whole blood, taken in connection with sensitization to the hapten diphenylcyclopropenone (DPC). CDR3: CSAREQYRSGYTF. The CDR3 nucleotides read TGCAGTGCTAGAGAGCAGTACAGGTCTGGCTACACCTTC.